This T cell receptor beta chain is from a study of T cells in women clearing cervical HPV infection. Assay used: immunoSEQ multiplex PCR; TCRdb lists only in-frame clones, some missing. Here the sample table reports about 24,000 clones. The V gene lost 10 bases and the J gene lost 0 bases, with 12 bases spanning the gap. The CDR3 loop spans 14 amino acids. Germline assignment: CDR1 LNHDA and CDR2 SQIVND (reference sequence). As regards this clone: The CDR3 goes on 3 residues after the read ends, and that part is filled in from the germline J gene.

Sequencing was performed on blood buffy coat. The V and J genes are TRBV19 and TRBJ2-2; tentatively, D is TRBD1 (7 bases). This clonotype was obtained from a woman between 18 and 75 years old with a cervical HPV16 infection that either progressed to CIN3+ or cleared (not recorded which). Partial CDR3 DNA: TGTGCCACCCGGGGGACAGCGAACACCGGGGAG. It encodes CATRGTANTGE. The entire CDR3 protein is CATRGTANTGELFF.